This T cell receptor beta chain emerged from a study of PD-1 blockade in classical Hodgkin lymphoma (dated by TCRdb to 2019 to 2021). Study-level background: Nivolumab dosing was 3 mg/kg intravenously every 2 weeks, continuing until either disease progression or unacceptable toxicity. The study used CyTOF and TCR beta sequencing to define a peripheral blood immune signature of response to PD-1 blockade in classical Hodgkin lymphoma. Findings and caveats that apply to the study as a whole: Only a single clinical trial cohort was studied, and what caused the repertoire differences, possibly disease activity or prior therapy, remained undefined. By C4D1, a significant rise was seen in CD4+ TCR diversity but not in CD8+ TCR diversity (p=0.0027 vs p=0.16), and the rise was most apparent among complete responders (p=0.02). Diversity was lower in patients who began nivolumab less than 1 year after ASCT, so these patients were left out of later analyses to avoid confounding by immune reconstitution. Newly diagnosed patients were reported to have lower baseline TCR diversity than healthy donors, and relapsed/refractory patients were reported to have lower baseline TCR diversity still. Trial patients with a complete response had baseline diversity similar to that of newly diagnosed patients, while partial responders and progressors had significantly lower diversity.

Turning to this clone: There is no known antigen for this receptor. The sample holds no much larger clone one base away, and base qualities are not on file.

Interpreted using the paper, the time point label stands for: cycle 2 day 1 (C2D1) of nivolumab. All trial patients had relapsed after autologous stem cell transplantation, with cohorts A, B and C differing in prior brentuximab vedotin exposure. A total of under 70 patients with relapsed/refractory classical Hodgkin lymphoma made up the trial cohort, and each patient's best overall response was complete response, partial response or progressive disease. Trial patients were treated with single-agent nivolumab in the multi-cohort phase II CheckMate 205 trial. An independent review committee assessed best overall response using the 2007 International Working Group response criteria. PBMCs from the trial were collected at three points: immediately before nivolumab initiation (C1D1), and during therapy at cycle 2 day 1 and cycle 4 day 1. After peripheral blood was drawn into 8 mL Vacutainer Cell Preparation Tubes, PBMCs were isolated by centrifugation and then cryopreserved.

CDR1 and CDR2, looked up from the germline V gene (reference sequence), are GTSNPN and SVGIG. V is cut by 0 bases and J by 5 bases, and the space between the germline ends is 11 bases. The CDR3 runs 14 amino acids, cysteine and phenylalanine included. The sequence is cut down to CDR3 DNA, 42 bases in frame from base 1. The Qiagen DNeasy kit was used to extract genomic DNA both from unsorted PBMCs and from the negatively selected CD4+ and CD8+ fractions. TCR beta CDR3 regions were amplified by immunoSEQ multiplex PCR using primers annealing to V and J segments. A synthetic immune receptor repertoire was used to minimize amplification bias, and remaining bias was computationally removed after sequencing. The authors processed their data as follows. Repertoire diversity was quantified as the Shannon entropy index using custom Python scripts. Unsorted, CD4+ and CD8+ repertoires were analyzed separately, except in combined analyses where CD4+ and CD8+ sequences were merged in silico. A clone counted as expanded when the clone's frequency after treatment rose at least 2-fold relative to C1D1, and clones undetected at baseline were given a pseudocount of 0.5. Clones with 0 or 1 copy at C1D1 were classified as singleton clones, and clones with 2 or more copies were classified as non-singleton clones. Clones expanded in unsorted samples were labelled as CD4+, CD8+ or unknown by matching protein sequences in sorted samples from the same patient. Wilcoxon tests on paired samples were used to test changes in diversity from C1D1 to C4D1. The source is immuneACCESS, and TCRdb retained only in-frame sequences with V and J called. Part of the clones is not carried over; for the studies checked, unresolved V genes explain less than half of this, and the remainder is unexplained. V, J and clone size are taken as reported in that table, and D and trimming were inferred from the DNA itself. For this sample the table gives 95,000 to 100,000 clones, of which around 89% were detected only once. In total, the top ten clones hold 6.6% of the sample.

The source is a human donor with classical Hodgkin lymphoma. The chain uses TRBV30 and TRBJ2-1; the D gene is perhaps TRBD2, from 6 matching bases. The sample consisted of peripheral blood mononuclear cells (PBMCs), taken before the second cycle of nivolumab. The DNA is as follows: TGTGCCTGGAGTGTAATTGCGGGGAACAATGAGCAGTTCTTC. This is translated as CAWSVIAGNNEQFF. The full variable domain, with segments outside the CDR3 supplied by the reference TRBV30 and TRBJ2-1 proteins, appears as SQTIHQWPATLVQPVGSPLSLECTVEGTSNPNLYWYRQAAGRGLQLLFYSVGIGQISSEVPQNLSASRPQDRQFILSSKKLLLSDSGFYLCAWSVIAGNNEQFFGPGTRLTVL.